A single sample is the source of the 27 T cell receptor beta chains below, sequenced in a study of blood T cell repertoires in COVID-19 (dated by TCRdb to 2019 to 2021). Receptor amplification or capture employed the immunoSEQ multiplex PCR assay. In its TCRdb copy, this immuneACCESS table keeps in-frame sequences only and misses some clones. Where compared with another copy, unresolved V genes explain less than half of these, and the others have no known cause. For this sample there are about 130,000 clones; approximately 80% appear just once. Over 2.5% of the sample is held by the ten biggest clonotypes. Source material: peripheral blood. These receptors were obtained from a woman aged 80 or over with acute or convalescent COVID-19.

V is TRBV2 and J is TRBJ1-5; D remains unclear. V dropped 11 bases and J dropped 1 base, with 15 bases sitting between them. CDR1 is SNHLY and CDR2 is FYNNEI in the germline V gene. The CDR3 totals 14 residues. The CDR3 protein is CASRGSVSNQPQHF. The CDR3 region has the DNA TGTGCCTCAAGAGGGTCCGTGAGCAATCAGCCCCAGCATTTT.

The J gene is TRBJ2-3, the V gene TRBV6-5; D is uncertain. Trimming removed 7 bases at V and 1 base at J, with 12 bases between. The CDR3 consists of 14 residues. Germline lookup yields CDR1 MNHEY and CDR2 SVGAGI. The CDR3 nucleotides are TGTGCCAGCAAGGAGTTCCCTGGCACAGATACGCAGTATTTT. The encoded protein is CASKEFPGTDTQYF.

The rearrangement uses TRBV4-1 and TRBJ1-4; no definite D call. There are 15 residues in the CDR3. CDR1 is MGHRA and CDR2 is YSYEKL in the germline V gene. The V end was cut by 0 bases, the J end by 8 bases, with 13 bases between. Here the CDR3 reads CASSQDGSPGEKLFF. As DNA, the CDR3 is TGCGCCAGCAGCCAAGATGGGTCACCGGGGGAAAAACTGTTTTTT.

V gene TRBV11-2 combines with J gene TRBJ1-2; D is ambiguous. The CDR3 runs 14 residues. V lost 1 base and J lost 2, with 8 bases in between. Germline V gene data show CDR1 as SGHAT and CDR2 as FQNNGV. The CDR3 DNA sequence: TGTGCCAGCAGCTTAGCACAGACAAACTATGGCTACACCTTC. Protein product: CASSLAQTNYGYTF.

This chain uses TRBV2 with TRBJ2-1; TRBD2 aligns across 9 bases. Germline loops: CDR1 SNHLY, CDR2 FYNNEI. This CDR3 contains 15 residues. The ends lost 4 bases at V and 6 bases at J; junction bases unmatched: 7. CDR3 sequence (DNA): TGTGCCAGCAGTGGCGGGGGGGGTCTTCCCAATGAGCAGTTCTTC. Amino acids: CASSGGGGLPNEQFF.

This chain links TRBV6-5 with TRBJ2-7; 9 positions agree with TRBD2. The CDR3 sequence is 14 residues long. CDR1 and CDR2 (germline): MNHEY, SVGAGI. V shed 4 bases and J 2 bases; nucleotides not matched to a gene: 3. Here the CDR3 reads CASSLTSGAYEQYF. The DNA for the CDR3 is TGTGCCAGCAGTTTGACTAGCGGTGCCTACGAGCAGTACTTC.

DNA for the CDR3: TGTGCCAGCAGTGACTCCCCGCTCGAATACAGTAACACTGAAGCTTTCTTT. Protein: CASSDSPLEYSNTEAFF. This chain links TRBV6-4 with TRBJ1-1, with D uncertain. Per the germline V gene, CDR1 is MRHNA and CDR2 is SNTAGT. The CDR3 covers 17 residues. V lost 0 bases to trimming and J lost 2 bases, with 16 bases between them.

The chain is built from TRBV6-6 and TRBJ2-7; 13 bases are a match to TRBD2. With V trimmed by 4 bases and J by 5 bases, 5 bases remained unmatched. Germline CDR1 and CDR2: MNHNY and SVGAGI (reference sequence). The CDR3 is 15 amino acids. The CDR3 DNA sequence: TGTGCCAGCAGTTCCTGGGGGACTAGCGGGGACGAGCAGTACTTC. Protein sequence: CASSSWGTSGDEQYF.

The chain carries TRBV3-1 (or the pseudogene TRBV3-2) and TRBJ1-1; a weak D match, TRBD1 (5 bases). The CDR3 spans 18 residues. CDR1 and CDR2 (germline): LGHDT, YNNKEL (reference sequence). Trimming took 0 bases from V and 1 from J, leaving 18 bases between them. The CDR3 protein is CASSQDGTWGNGNTEAFF. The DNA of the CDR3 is TGTGCCAGCAGCCAAGATGGGACTTGGGGGAATGGGAACACTGAAGCTTTCTTT.

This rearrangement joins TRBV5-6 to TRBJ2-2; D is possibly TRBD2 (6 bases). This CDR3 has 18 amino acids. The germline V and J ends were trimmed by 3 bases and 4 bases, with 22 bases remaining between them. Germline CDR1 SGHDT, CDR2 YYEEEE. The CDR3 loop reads CASSSTWETLATTGELFF. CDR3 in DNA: TGTGCCAGCAGCTCAACCTGGGAAACACTAGCTACCACCGGGGAGCTGTTTTTT.

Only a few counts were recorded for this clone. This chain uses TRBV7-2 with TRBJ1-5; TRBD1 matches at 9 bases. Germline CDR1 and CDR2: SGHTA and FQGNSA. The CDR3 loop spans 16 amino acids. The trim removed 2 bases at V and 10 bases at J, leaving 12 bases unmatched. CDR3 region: CASSLMGQGVTLPQHF. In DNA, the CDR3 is TGTGCCAGCAGCTTAATGGGACAGGGCGTCACATTACCCCAGCATTTT.

Written as DNA, the CDR3 is TGTGCCAGCAACCTAGCGGGGGCCTCCTACGAGCAGTACTTC. This sequence encodes CASNLAGASYEQYF. The chain couples TRBV6-5 to TRBJ2-7, with 10 bases that match TRBD2. Looked up from germline, CDR1 is MNHEY and CDR2 is SVGAGI. With V trimmed by 7 bases and J by 0 bases, 3 bases remained unmatched. The CDR3 spans 14 residues.

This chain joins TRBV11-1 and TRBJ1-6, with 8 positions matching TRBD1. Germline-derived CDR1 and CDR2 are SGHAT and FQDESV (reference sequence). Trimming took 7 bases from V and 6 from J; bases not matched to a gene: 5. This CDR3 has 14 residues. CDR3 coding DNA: TGTGCCAGCAACCAGGGGGCCACTAATTCACCCCTCCACTTT. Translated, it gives CASNQGATNSPLHF.

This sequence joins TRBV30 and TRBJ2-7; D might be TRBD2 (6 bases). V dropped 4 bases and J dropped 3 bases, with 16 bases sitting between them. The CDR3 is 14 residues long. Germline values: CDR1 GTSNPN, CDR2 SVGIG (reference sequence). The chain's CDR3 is CAWTPPGSRYEQYF. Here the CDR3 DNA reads TGTGCCTGGACTCCCCCCGGGAGCCGCTACGAGCAGTACTTC.

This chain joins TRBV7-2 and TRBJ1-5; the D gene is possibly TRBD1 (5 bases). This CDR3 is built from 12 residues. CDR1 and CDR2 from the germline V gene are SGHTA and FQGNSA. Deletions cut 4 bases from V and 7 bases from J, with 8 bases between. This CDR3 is CASSYDRQPQHF. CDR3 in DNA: TGTGCCAGCAGCTACGACAGACAGCCCCAGCATTTT.

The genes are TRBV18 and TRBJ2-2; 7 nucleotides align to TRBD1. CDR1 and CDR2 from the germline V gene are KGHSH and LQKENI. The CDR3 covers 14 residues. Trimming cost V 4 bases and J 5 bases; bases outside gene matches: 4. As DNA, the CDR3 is TGTGCCAGCTCACGAGACAGGGTGACCGGGGAGCTGTTTTTT. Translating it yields CASSRDRVTGELFF.

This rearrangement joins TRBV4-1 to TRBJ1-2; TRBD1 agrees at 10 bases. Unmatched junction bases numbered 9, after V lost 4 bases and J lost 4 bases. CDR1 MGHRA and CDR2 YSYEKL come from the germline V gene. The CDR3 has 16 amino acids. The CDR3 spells CASSLPRDRGVYGYTF. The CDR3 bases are TGCGCCAGCAGCCTCCCCCGGGACAGGGGAGTCTATGGCTACACCTTC.

The chain's CDR3 is CASSLGSTTGNTIYF. The CDR3 DNA reads TGTGCCAGCAGTCTAGGGAGTACAACTGGAAACACCATATATTTT. This chain links TRBV4-2 with TRBJ1-3, with no clear D. From germline, CDR1 is LGHNA and CDR2 YNFKEQ. Trimming took off 6 bases at V and 2 bases at J, with 14 bases between the two ends. The CDR3 has 15 amino acids.

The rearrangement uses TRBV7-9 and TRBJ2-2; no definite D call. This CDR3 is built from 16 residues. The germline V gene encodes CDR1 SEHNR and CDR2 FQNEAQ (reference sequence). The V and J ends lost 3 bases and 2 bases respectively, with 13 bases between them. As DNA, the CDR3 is TGTGCCAGCAGCTTCCCGTCGTTGAGAAACACCGGGGAGCTGTTTTTT. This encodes CASSFPSLRNTGELFF.

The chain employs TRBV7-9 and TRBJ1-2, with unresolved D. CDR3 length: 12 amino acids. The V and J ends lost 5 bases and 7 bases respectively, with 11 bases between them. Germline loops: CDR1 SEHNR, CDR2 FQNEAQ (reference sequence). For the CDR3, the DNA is TGTGCCAGCAGCGGCACGGGGTTTGGCTACACCTTC. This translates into CASSGTGFGYTF.

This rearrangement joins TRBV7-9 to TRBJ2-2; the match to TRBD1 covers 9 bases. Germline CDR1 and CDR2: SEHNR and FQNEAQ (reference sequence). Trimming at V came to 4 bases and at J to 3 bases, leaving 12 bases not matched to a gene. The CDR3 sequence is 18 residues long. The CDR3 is CASSSHRGQRGDTGELFF. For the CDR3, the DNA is TGTGCCAGCAGCTCCCACAGGGGGCAAAGAGGCGACACCGGGGAGCTGTTTTTT.

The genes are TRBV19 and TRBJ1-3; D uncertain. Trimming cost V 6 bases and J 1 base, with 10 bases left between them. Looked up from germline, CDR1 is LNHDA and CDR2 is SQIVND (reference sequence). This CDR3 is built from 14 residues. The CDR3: CASSPLGSGNTIYF. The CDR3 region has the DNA TGTGCCAGTAGCCCCCTCGGGTCTGGAAACACCATATATTTT.

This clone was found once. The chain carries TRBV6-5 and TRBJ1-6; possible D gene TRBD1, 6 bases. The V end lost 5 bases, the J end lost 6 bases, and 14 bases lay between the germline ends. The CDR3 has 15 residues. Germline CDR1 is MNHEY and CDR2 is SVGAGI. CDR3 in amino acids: CASSLTGFVNSPLHF. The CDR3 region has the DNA TGTGCCAGCAGTCTAACAGGGTTTGTTAATTCACCCCTCCACTTT.

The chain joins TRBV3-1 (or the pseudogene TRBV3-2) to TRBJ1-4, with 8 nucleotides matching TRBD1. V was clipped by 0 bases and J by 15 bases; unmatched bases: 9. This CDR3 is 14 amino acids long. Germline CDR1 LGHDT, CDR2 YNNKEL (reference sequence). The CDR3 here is CASSQERTGTMVFF. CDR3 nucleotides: TGTGCCAGCAGCCAAGAAAGGACAGGGACAATGGTGTTTTTT.

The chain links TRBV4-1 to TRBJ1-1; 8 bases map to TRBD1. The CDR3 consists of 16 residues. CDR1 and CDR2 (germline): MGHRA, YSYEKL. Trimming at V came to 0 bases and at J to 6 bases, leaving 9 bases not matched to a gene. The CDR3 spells CASSQDPSGGRPEAFF. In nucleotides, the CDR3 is TGCGCCAGCAGCCAAGATCCTTCAGGGGGCAGGCCTGAAGCTTTCTTT.

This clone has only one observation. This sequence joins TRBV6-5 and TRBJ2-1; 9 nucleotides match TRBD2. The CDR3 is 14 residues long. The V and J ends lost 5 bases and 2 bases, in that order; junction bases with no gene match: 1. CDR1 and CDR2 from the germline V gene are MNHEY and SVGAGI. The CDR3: CASSPSGAYNEQFF. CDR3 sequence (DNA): TGTGCCAGCAGTCCTAGCGGGGCCTACAATGAGCAGTTCTTC.

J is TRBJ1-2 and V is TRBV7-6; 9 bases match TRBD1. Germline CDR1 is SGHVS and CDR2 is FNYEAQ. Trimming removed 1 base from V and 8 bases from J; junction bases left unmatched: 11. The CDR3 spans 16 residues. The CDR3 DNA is TGTGCCAGCAGCTTAGGACGGAACAGGGGGCCTAGGGGCTACACCTTC. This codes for CASSLGRNRGPRGYTF.